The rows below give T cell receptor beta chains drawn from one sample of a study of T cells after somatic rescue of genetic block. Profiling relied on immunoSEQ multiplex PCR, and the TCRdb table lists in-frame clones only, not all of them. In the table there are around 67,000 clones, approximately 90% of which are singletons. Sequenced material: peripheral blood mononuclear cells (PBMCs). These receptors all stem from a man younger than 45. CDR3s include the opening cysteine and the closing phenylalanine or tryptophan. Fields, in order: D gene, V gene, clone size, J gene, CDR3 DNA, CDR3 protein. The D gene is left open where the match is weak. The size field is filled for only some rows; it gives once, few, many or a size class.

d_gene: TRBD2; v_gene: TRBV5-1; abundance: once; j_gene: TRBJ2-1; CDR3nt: TGCGCCAGCAGCTTGGCACTAGCGGGGGGCCTTTACAATGAGCAGTTCTTC; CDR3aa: CASSLALAGGLYNEQFF
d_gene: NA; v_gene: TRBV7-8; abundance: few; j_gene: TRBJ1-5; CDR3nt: TGTGCCAGCAGCTTAGATACGGGGGTGGCTCAGCCCCAGCATTTT; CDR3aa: CASSLDTGVAQPQHF
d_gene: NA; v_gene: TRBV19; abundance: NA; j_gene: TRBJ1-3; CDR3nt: TGTGCCAGTAGTATAGATCTAAGCTCCTCTGGAAACACCATATATTTT; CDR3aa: CASSIDLSSSGNTIYF
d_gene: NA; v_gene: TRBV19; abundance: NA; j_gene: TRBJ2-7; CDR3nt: TGTGCCACCGGGACACCCTCCTACGAGCAGTACTTC; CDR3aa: CATGTPSYEQYF
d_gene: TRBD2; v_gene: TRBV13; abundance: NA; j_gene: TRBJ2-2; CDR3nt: TGTGCCAGCAGACAGGTTATAGCGGGATACACCGGGGAGCTGTTTTTT; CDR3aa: CASRQVIAGYTGELFF
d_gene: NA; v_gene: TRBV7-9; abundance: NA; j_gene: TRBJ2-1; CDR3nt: TGTGCCAGCAGCTTAAAAGGGACCACTATCTACAATGAGCAGTTCTTC; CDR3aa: CASSLKGTTIYNEQFF
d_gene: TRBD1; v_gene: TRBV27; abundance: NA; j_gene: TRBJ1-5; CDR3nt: TGTGCCAGCAGCCGAACCCGACAGGGTAGCAATCAGCCCCAGCATTTT; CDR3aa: CASSRTRQGSNQPQHF
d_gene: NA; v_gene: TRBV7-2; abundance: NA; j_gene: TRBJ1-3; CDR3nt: TGTGCCAGCAGCTTAGCGCCTGGCCTCTCTGGAAACACCATATATTTT; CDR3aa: CASSLAPGLSGNTIYF
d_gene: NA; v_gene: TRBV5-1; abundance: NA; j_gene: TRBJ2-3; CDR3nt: TGCGCCAGCAGCTCTGTAGCGTTTCGGCAAGGTACGCAGTATTTT; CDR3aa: CASSSVAFRQGTQYF
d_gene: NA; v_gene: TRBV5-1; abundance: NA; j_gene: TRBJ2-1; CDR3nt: TGCGCCAGCAGCTTGGGTCAGGGGTATGGCCATGAGCAGTTCTTC; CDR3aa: CASSLGQGYGHEQFF
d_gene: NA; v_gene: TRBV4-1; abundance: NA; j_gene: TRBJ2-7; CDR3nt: TGCGCCAGCAGCCAAGACGCAGTGAGGGTATCCTACGAGCAGTACTTC; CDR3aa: CASSQDAVRVSYEQYF
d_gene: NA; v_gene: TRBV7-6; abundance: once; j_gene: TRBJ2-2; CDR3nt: TGTGCCAGCAGCTCGGGACTTAACACCGGGGAGCTGTTTTTT; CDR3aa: CASSSGLNTGELFF
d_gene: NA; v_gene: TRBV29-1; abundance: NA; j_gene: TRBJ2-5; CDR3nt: TGCAGCGTTCCAGACTACCAAGAGACCCAGTACTTC; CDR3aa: CSVPDYQETQYF
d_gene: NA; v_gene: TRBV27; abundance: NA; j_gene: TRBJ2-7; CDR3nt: TGTGCCAGCAGTTTTGCGGGATCCGAGCAGTACTTC; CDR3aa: CASSFAGSEQYF
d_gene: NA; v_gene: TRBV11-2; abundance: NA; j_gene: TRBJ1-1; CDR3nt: TGTGCCAGCAGCACGTCCAGGGGGAACACTGAAGCTTTCTTT; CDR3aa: CASSTSRGNTEAFF
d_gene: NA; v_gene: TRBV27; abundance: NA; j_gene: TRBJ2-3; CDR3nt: TGTGCCAGCAGGCTCGGGACCCCGTGGGGCACAGATACGCAGTATTTT; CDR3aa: CASRLGTPWGTDTQYF
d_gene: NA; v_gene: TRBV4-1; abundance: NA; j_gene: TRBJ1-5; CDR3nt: TGCGCCAGCAGCCAAGATTGGGTAAGCAATCAGCCCCAGCATTTT; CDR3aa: CASSQDWVSNQPQHF
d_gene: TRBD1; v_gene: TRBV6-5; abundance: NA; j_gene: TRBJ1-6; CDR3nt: TGTGCCAGCAGGAGGACGTGGCAGGGGGAATCACCCCTCCACTTT; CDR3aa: CASRRTWQGESPLHF
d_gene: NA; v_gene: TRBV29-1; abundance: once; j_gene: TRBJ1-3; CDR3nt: TGCAGCGTTGAAATGGGGGTCTCTGGAAACACCATATATTTT; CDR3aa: CSVEMGVSGNTIYF
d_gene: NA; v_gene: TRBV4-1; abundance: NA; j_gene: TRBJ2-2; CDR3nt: TGCGCCAGCAGCCAAGTGAATTTTCTCCCACCGAACACCGGGGAGCTGCTTTTT; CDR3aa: CASSQVNFLPPNTGELLF
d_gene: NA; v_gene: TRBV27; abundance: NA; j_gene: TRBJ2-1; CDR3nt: TGTGCCAGCAGTTTCGGGTCCTCGTACAATGAGCAGTTCTTC; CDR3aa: CASSFGSSYNEQFF
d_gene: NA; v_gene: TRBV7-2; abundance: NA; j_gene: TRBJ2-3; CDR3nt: TGTGCCAGCAGCCCCACCGGCGGGCCTCGCACAGATACGCAGTATTTT; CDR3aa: CASSPTGGPRTDTQYF
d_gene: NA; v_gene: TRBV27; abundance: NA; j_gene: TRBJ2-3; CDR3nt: TGTGCCAGCAGTCTGTGGTCAGGGGCCTCGGGAGATACGCAGTATTTT; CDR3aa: CASSLWSGASGDTQYF
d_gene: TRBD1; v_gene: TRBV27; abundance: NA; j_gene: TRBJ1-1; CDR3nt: TGTGCCAGCAGTCCGGACAGGGGGCAGACTGAAGCTTTCTTT; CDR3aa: CASSPDRGQTEAFF
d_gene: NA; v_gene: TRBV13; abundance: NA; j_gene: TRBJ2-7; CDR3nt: TGTGCCAGCAGCTTAGGGCGGGGCAGCACCGAGCAGTACTTC; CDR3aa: CASSLGRGSTEQYF
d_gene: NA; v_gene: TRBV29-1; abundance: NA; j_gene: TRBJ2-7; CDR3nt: TGCAGCGTTGTCACCGGGAGCTCCTACGAGCAGTACTTC; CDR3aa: CSVVTGSSYEQYF
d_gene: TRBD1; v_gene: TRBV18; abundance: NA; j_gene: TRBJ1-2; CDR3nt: TGTGCCAGCTCACGCAACCTGCGACAGGGAGAGCAATACGGCTACACCTTC; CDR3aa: CASSRNLRQGEQYGYTF
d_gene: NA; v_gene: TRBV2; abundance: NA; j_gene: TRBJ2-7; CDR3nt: TGTGCCAGCAGTGAATTGCAGGACTACGAGCAGTACTTC; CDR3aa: CASSELQDYEQYF
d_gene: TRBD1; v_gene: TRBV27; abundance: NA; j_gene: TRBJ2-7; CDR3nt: TGTGCCAGCAGTCCCTCCGGGACAGGGGCCTACGAGCAGTACTTC; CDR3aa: CASSPSGTGAYEQYF
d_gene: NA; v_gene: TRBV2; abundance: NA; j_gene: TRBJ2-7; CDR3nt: TGTGCCAGCATCAAAAGCCGGGACATCGACTACGAGCAGTACTTC; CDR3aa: CASIKSRDIDYEQYF
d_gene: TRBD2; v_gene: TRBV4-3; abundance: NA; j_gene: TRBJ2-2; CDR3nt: TGCGCCAGCAGCACCGGGACTAGCGGGAACACCGGGGAGCTGTTTTTT; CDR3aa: CASSTGTSGNTGELFF
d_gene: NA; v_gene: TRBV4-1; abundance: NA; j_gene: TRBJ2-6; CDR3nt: TGCGCCAGCAGCCAAGCGGCTCGACGGGACTCTGGGGCCAACGTCCTGACTTTC; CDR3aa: CASSQAARRDSGANVLTF
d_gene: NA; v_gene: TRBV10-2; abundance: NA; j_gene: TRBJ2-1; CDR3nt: TGCGCCAGCAGTGACCCGAGTAATGAGCAGTTCTTC; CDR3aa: CASSDPSNEQFF
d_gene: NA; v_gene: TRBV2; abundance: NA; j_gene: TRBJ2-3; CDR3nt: TGTGCCAGCAATAGCGAGGGCACAGATACGCAGTATTTT; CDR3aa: CASNSEGTDTQYF
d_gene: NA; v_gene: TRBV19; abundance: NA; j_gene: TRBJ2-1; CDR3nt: TGTGCCAGTAGGCAGACAGGACTTCCCTACAATGAGCAGTTCTTC; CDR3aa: CASRQTGLPYNEQFF
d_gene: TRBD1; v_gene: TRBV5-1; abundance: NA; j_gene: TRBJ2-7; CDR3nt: TGCGCCAGCACCATACAGGGGGCGTCGGGGGAGCAGTACTTC; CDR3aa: CASTIQGASGEQYF
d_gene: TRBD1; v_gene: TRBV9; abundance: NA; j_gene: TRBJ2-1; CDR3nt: TGTGCCAGCAGCGTATATGGGGGACAGGGTTATGATGAGCAGTTCTTC; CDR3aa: CASSVYGGQGYDEQFF
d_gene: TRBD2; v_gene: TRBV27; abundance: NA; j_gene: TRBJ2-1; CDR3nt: TGTGCCAGCGGTTGGACTAGCGGAGAGCAGTTCTTC; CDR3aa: CASGWTSGEQFF
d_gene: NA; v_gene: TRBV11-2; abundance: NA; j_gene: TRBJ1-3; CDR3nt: TGTGCCAGCAGCCTCGGAGGTAGAGCCTCTGGAAACACCATATATTTT; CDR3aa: CASSLGGRASGNTIYF
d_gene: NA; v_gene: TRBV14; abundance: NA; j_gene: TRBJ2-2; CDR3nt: TGTGCCAGCAGCCAAGTGGGTAGCATTAACACCGGGGAGCTGTTTTTT; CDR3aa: CASSQVGSINTGELFF
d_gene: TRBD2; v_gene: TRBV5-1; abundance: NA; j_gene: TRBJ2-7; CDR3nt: TGCGCCAGCAGCTTAAGCGGGGGCTACGAGCAGTACTTC; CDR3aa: CASSLSGGYEQYF
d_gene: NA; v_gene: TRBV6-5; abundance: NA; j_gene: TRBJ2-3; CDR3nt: TGTGCCAGCAGATCACCAGGCACAGATACGCAGTATTTT; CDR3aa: CASRSPGTDTQYF
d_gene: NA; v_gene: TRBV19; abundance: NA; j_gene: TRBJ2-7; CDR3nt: TGTGCCAGTAAAGCAGGAACCTACGAGCAGTACTTC; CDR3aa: CASKAGTYEQYF
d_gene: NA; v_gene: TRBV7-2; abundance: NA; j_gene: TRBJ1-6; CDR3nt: TGTGCCAGCAGCCCGGTCACAGTCACCTATAATTCACCCCTCCACTTT; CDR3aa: CASSPVTVTYNSPLHF
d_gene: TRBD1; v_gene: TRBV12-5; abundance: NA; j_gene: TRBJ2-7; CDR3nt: TGTGCTAGTGGTACCACCGGACAGGGGAACTCCTACGAGCAGTACTTC; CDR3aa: CASGTTGQGNSYEQYF
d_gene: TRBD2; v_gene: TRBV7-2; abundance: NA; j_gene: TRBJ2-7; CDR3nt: TGTGCCAGCAGCTTAAGCGGGGCCTACGAGCAGTACTTC; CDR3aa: CASSLSGAYEQYF
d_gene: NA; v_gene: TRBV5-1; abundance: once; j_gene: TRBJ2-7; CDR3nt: TGCGCCAGCAGCCGAGGGGGCTACGAGCAGTACTTC; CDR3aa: CASSRGGYEQYF
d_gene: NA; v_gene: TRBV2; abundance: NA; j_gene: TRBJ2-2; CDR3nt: TGTGCCAGCATGGACACCGGGGAGCTGTTTTTT; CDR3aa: CASMDTGELFF
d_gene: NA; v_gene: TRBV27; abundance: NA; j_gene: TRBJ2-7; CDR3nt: TGTGCCAGCAGGGTCAGGCGGGGTGCCCACGAGCAGTACTTC; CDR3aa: CASRVRRGAHEQYF
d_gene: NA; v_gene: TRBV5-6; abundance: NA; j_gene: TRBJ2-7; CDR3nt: TGTGCCAGCAGCGGCGGTTGGCAGGTGACCTACGAGCAGTACTTC; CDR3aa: CASSGGWQVTYEQYF
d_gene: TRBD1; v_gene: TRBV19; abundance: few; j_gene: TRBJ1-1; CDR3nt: TGTGCCAGTAGTACAGGACAGGGAGGGAACACTGAAGCTTTCTTT; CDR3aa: CASSTGQGGNTEAFF
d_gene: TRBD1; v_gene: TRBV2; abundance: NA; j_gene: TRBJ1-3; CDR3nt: TGTGCCAGCAGTGAATGGACAGGGCAAGGTGGAAACACCATATATTTT; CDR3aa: CASSEWTGQGGNTIYF
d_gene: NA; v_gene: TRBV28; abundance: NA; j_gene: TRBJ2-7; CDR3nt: TGTGCCAGCAGTTTATATCGGGGCGGTTCAGACGAGCAGTACTTC; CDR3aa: CASSLYRGGSDEQYF
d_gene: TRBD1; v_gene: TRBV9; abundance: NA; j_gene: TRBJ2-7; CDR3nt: TGTGCCAGCAGCGGAGGGACAGGGGGTTACGAGCAGTACTTC; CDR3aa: CASSGGTGGYEQYF
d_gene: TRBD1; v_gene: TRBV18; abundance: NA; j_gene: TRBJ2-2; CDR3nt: TGTGCCAGCTCACCACCTACGGCGCAGGGGGCCGGGGAGCTGTTTTTT; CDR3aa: CASSPPTAQGAGELFF
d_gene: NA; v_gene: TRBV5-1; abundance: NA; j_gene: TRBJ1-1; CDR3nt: TGCGCCAGCAGCTTAGGGATTATGAACACTGAAGCTTTCTTT; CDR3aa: CASSLGIMNTEAFF
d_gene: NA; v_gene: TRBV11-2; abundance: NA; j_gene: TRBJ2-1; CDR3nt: TGTGCCAGCAGATACCCTTGGGGGGAAAATGAGCAGTTCTTC; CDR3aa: CASRYPWGENEQFF
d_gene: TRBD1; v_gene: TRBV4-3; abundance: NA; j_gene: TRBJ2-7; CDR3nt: TGCGCCAGCAGCCCAGGGACAGGGAGCTACGAGCAGTACTTC; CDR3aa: CASSPGTGSYEQYF
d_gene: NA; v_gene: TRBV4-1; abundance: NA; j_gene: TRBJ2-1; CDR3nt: TGCGCCAGCAGCCAAGGTCTCAGCGGGCCCTACAATGAGCAGTTCTTC; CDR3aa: CASSQGLSGPYNEQFF